This T cell receptor beta chain is from a study of a mutant IDH1 vaccine in newly diagnosed glioma. About the research overall: Vaccines were first given 4-6 weeks after radiotherapy alone, or with temozolomide cycles. Treated patients showed a male proportion of roughly 62%, a female proportion of about 40%, and a mean age of approximately 40 years. It was radiotherapy, temozolomide, or both that patients received previously, with most receiving both.

Trimming took off 3 bases at V and 3 bases at J, with 12 bases between the two ends. Germline values: CDR1 MNHNY, CDR2 SVGAGI (reference sequence). The CDR3 spans 15 residues. Clones were read by immunoSEQ multiplex PCR, and TCRdb kept only the in-frame ones, dropping some. The sample carries about 60,000 clones, roughly four fifths recorded once. Stated time point: week 47, end of study. The content of each vaccine dose was 300 ug of mutant IDH1 20-mer peptide, and topical imiquimod accompanied it. Vaccinations, eight in total, occurred in weeks 1, 3, 5, 7, 11, 15, 19, 23. About this clone itself: The antigen remains undetermined.

The chain employs TRBV6-6 and TRBJ1-5; no firm D call. Sequencing was performed on PBMCs, taken from a glioma patient whose treatment included an IDH1 peptide vaccine. The sequence was obtained from a woman in her fifties or sixties with glioma. CDR3 amino acids: CASSYSMSTNQPQHF. For the CDR3, the DNA is TGTGCCAGCAGTTATTCTATGAGTACCAATCAGCCCCAGCATTTT.